One T cell receptor (beta chain) is described in this entry. The antigen is unknown. V gave up 0 bases and J gave up 7 bases, with 13 bases separating them. Germline CDR1 KGHSH, CDR2 LQKENI. The CDR3 runs to 15 residues. Method: immunoSEQ multiplex PCR; TCRdb's copy keeps in-frame clones and lacks some. The sample includes 45,000 to 55,000 clones, approximately 85% of them seen just once. The data are from a study of OX40 agonist ivuxolimab in advanced cancers. Study information: Patients receiving dose escalation had hepatocellular carcinoma, melanoma, renal cell or head and neck cancer. Of the patients, three showed partial responses, one with hepatocellular carcinoma and two with cutaneous melanoma.

Study results and limitations: At doses 0.1 to 3.0 mg/kg, CD4+ and CD8+ clones expanded.

J is TRBJ2-1 and V is TRBV18; D could derive from TRBD1 or TRBD2 (5 bases each). This clonotype was sampled from an adult with an advanced solid tumor such as melanoma, head and neck, liver or kidney cancer. The sample consisted of CD4+ or CD8+ T cells sorted from blood, taken in a trial of the OX40 agonist ivuxolimab. CDR3 loop: CASSPPGTMGNEQFF. CDR3 DNA sequence: TGTGCCAGCTCACCACCGGGGACGATGGGGAATGAGCAGTTCTTC.